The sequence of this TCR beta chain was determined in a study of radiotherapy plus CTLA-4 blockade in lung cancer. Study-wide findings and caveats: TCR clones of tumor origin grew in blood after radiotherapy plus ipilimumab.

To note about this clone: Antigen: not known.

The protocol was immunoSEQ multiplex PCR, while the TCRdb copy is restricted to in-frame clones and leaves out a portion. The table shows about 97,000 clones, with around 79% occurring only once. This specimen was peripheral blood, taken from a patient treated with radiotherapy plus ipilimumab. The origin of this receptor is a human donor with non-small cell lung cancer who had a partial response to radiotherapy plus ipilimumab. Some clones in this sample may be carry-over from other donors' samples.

The DNA of the CDR3 is TGTGCCAGTAGTTTGGACAGGGCGCTTATGAACACTGAAGCTTTCTTT. Its translation is CASSLDRALMNTEAFF. The chain links TRBV19 to TRBJ1-1, with 8 bases lining up with TRBD1. The J segment lost 0 bases and the V segment lost 5 bases, leaving 8 bases of the junction unmatched. The CDR3 is 16 residues long. Per germline, CDR1 LNHDA and CDR2 SQIVND (reference sequence).